These 22 T cell receptor beta chains share one sample of origin, sequenced in a study of regulatory T cells in long-lasting Graves disease. Specified time point: newly diagnosed GD, antithyroid drugs for less than 3 months. PBMCs provided the RNA from which the TCR library was made. Investigators prepared the TCR beta libraries by applying iRepertoire HTBI primers and Arm-PCR of CDR3 regions. One entry per CDR3 protein, called by TCRdb with MiXCR from the multiplex PCR reads. Of 600,000 to 650,000 distinct CDR3 sequences listed, roughly 15% were seen once; the top ten hold approximately 18%. These records were also assigned to another study, of T cells in Graves' hyperthyroidism and ophthalmopathy.

Sequenced material: peripheral blood mononuclear cells (PBMCs), taken at new diagnosis, from a patient treated with antithyroid drugs. Receptor source: a woman younger than 45 with Graves disease.

This clonotype appeared a few times. The V call is TRBV20-1, the J call TRBJ1-5, with D perhaps TRBD1 (5 bases). Germline CDR1 reads DFQATT; CDR2 reads SNEGSKA (reference sequence). The V end lost 5 bases, the J end lost 4 bases, and 15 bases lay between the germline ends. This CDR3 has 14 amino acids. The CDR3 here is CSASGGTENQPQHF. CDR3 coding DNA: TGCAGTGCTTCCGGGGGTACTGAAAATCAGCCCCAGCATTTT.

The chain recombines TRBV4-2 with TRBJ2-3; 14 positions match TRBD2. The last part of the DNA fits TRBJ2-5 better; the J call may be wrong. CDR1 LGHNA and CDR2 YNFKEQ come from the germline V gene. The CDR3 spans 18 residues. The CDR3: CASSQGLAGGPFPETQYF. The CDR3 DNA reads as TGTGCCAGCAGCCAAGGACTAGCGGGAGGGCCGTTTCCAGAGACCCAGTACTTC.

This clonotype was picked up a small number of times. The V and J genes are TRBV5-1 and TRBJ1-2; D is unclear. V was clipped by 1 base and J by 2 bases, with 9 bases between them. Germline V gene lookup returns CDR1 SGHRS and CDR2 YFSETQ. The CDR3 spans 14 residues. The CDR3 spells CASSLRPQNYGYTF. The CDR3 DNA is TGCGCCAGCAGCTTGAGGCCACAGAACTATGGCTACACCTTC.

This clonotype was seen a few times. This chain links TRBV4-1 with TRBJ1-5; 8 bases match TRBD1. This CDR3 spans 14 amino acids. CDR1 is MGHRA and CDR2 is YSYEKL in the germline V gene. The trim removed 4 bases at V and 8 bases at J, leaving 7 bases unmatched. The CDR3 here is CASSPDRVSEPQHF. In nucleotides, the CDR3 is TGCGCCAGCAGCCCGGACAGGGTTTCAGAGCCCCAGCATTTT.

This chain links TRBV28 with TRBJ2-7, with D tentatively TRBD1 or TRBD2 (5 bases each). Germline CDR1 reads MDHEN; CDR2 reads SYDVKM. The CDR3 contains 15 residues. V gave up 5 bases and J gave up 0 bases, with 14 bases separating them. CDR3 protein: CASSPSGRHSYEQYF. The CDR3 nucleotides read TGTGCCAGCAGTCCATCGGGACGTCACTCCTACGAGCAGTACTTC.

The CDR3 is CASSLRGLAVNEQFF. As DNA, the CDR3 is TGTGCCAGCAGTTTAAGGGGACTAGCGGTCAATGAGCAGTTCTTC. This chain connects TRBV12-3 or TRBV12-4 to TRBJ2-1, with 11 bases lining up with TRBD2. V trimming: 2 bases; J trimming: 6 bases; junction bases outside the gene matches: 3. CDR3 length: 15 residues.

The sample holds a few counts of this clonotype. The chain uses TRBV28 and TRBJ1-6; tentatively, D is TRBD1 (5 bases). Per the germline V gene, CDR1 is MDHEN and CDR2 is SYDVKM. CDR3 length: 16 residues. Trimming cost V 6 bases and J 9 bases, with 21 bases left between them. CDR3 in amino acids: CASSRPLGGQGSPLHF. As DNA, the CDR3 is TGTGCCAGCAGCCGACCTTTAGGAGGACAAGGTTCACCCCTCCACTTT.

This clonotype was detected many times. The J gene is TRBJ2-1, the V gene TRBV3-1, with 11 bases fitting TRBD2. Germline CDR1 LGHDT, CDR2 YNNKEL (reference sequence). The CDR3 totals 14 residues. The V segment lost 4 bases and the J segment 8 bases; nucleotides outside the gene matches: 4. This chain's CDR3 is CASSLAGGPHEQFF. CDR3 sequence (DNA): TGTGCCAGCAGCCTAGCGGGAGGGCCGCATGAGCAGTTCTTC.

The rearrangement joins TRBV14 to TRBJ2-5; unclear D gene. This CDR3 spans 12 amino acids. Germline-derived CDR1 and CDR2 are SGHDN and FVKESK. Deletions cut 4 bases from V and 3 bases from J, with 6 bases between. The CDR3 loop is CASSRLKETQYF. The CDR3 DNA reads as TGTGCCAGCAGCCGTCTAAAAGAGACCCAGTACTTC.

This clonotype was recorded a few times. The rearrangement links TRBV9 to TRBJ2-7; 13 bases match TRBD2. CDR1 is SGDLS and CDR2 is YYNGEE in the germline V gene. This CDR3 has 15 amino acids. Losses at the gene ends were 3 bases for V and 5 bases for J; bases not matched to a gene: 5. CDR3 in amino acids: CASSGGLAGVHEQYF. The CDR3 DNA sequence: TGTGCCAGCAGCGGAGGACTAGCGGGAGTACACGAGCAGTACTTC.

This clonotype has just a few counts. This chain uses TRBV2 with TRBJ2-3; 7 positions match TRBD2. Germline V lookup: CDR1 SNHLY, CDR2 FYNNEI. CDR3 length: 18 amino acids. The trim removed 7 bases at V and 5 bases at J, leaving 21 bases unmatched. For the CDR3, the DNA is TGTGCCAGCACCCGAGAGGGGAGACTACCGGGGGGTGAAGATACGCAGTATTTT. This translates into CASTREGRLPGGEDTQYF.

This clonotype has more than one count but fewer than ten. The chain joins TRBV19 to TRBJ2-2; D possibly matches TRBD1 or TRBD2 (5 bases each). The germline CDR1 and CDR2 sequences are LNHDA and SQIVND (reference sequence). Trimming took 10 bases from V and 1 from J, leaving 16 bases between them. This CDR3 is built from 15 residues. The CDR3 nucleotides are TGTGCCACCCGTTCGGGGACGGGGAACACCGGGGAGCTGTTTTTT. This encodes CATRSGTGNTGELFF.

This clonotype was recorded many times. The gene calls are TRBV15 and TRBJ1-4; D possibly corresponds to TRBD1 (6 bases). The CDR3 loop spans 17 amino acids. Germline V gene data show CDR1 as LNHNV and CDR2 as YYDKDF (reference sequence). Trimming took off 4 bases at V and 8 bases at J, with 23 bases between the two ends. The chain's CDR3 is CATSTPWGDRRGEKLFF. The DNA of the CDR3 is TGTGCCACCAGCACCCCGTGGGGAGACAGAAGGGGGGAAAAACTGTTTTTT.

With regard to this clonotype: One end of the junction varies from germline; a read error may be responsible. The chain couples TRBV6-2 or TRBV6-3 to TRBJ1-6; no clear D. This CDR3 contains 14 residues. The V gene's germline CDR1 is MNHEY and CDR2 SVGEGT. The CDR3 protein is CVSSYTYGNSPLHF. CDR3 sequence (DNA): TGTGTCAGCAGTTACACTTACGGGAATTCACCCCTCCACTTT.

As for this clonotype: This may be a read error, as it is one base from a much larger clone. Given the absence of the conserved phenylalanine or tryptophan at the CDR3 end, a read error is likely. The J gene is TRBJ2-7, the V gene TRBV28; D is possibly TRBD2 (6 bases). The CDR3 consists of 13 residues. V dropped 8 bases and J dropped 4 bases, with 15 bases sitting between them. Germline-derived CDR1 and CDR2 are MDHEN and SYDVKM. The DNA of the CDR3 is TGTGCCAGCTGCCTTCTGGGGGGTTACGAGCAGTACTCC. Translating gives CASCLLGGYEQYS.

This chain connects TRBV7-3 to TRBJ2-7, with D perhaps matching TRBD1 (6 bases). The CDR3 has 13 residues. V was cut by 5 bases and J by 6 bases, with 14 bases left in between. Germline loops: CDR1 SGHTA, CDR2 FQGTGA. This CDR3 reads CASSPRKGGEQYF. Written as DNA, the CDR3 is TGTGCCAGCAGCCCCCGTAAAGGGGGCGAGCAGTACTTC. Complete variable domain (other parts from reference TRBV7-3 and TRBJ2-7): GAGVSQTPSNKVTEKGKYVELRCDPISGHTALYWYRQSLGQGPEFLIYFQGTGAADDSGLPNDRFFAVRPEGSVSTLKIQRTERGDSAVYLCASSPRKGGEQYFGPGTRLTVT.

This clonotype was counted only a few times. The chain links TRBV27 to TRBJ1-6; no reliable D call. The CDR3 sequence is 16 residues long. Germline assignment: CDR1 MNHEY and CDR2 SMNVEV (reference sequence). Trimming removed 5 bases at V and 10 bases at J, with 21 bases between. The CDR3 coding sequence is TGTGCCAGCAGTACAGCCGGAGGGCGTATAGGATCACCCCTCCACTTT. This sequence encodes CASSTAGGRIGSPLHF.

This clonotype was seen ten or more times. The chain uses TRBV28 and TRBJ2-1; D gene ambiguous. V was clipped by 6 bases and J by 9 bases, with 15 bases between them. This CDR3 region has 13 residues. Germline V gives CDR1 MDHEN, CDR2 SYDVKM. CDR3 loop: CASSSLGRAEQFF. The CDR3 DNA follows: TGTGCCAGCAGCTCCCTAGGTAGAGCTGAGCAGTTCTTC.

The chain combines TRBV9 with TRBJ2-7, with 8 bases identical to TRBD2. V trimming: 6 bases; J trimming: 3 bases; junction bases outside the gene matches: 5. From germline, CDR1 is SGDLS and CDR2 YYNGEE. The CDR3 totals 13 residues. The CDR3 coding sequence is TGTGCCAGCAACGGGGGGGATAGCTACGAGCAGTACTTC. Protein: CASNGGDSYEQYF.

The chain uses TRBV7-9 and TRBJ1-4; TRBD1 might be the D (6 bases). This CDR3 contains 15 residues. Trimming pared 2 bases from V and 8 bases from J, leaving 15 bases between. Germline CDR1 is SEHNR and CDR2 is FQNEAQ (reference sequence). CDR3 in DNA: TGTGCCAGCAGCTTAAAAGGGGGTTTACCGGAAAAACTGTTTTTT. Its translation: CASSLKGGLPEKLFF.

This clonotype was counted ten times or more. The chain is built from TRBV5-1 and TRBJ2-7; D is possibly TRBD1 (5 bases). Germline V lookup: CDR1 SGHRS, CDR2 YFSETQ. The V end was cut by 4 bases, the J end by 7 bases, with 15 bases between. This CDR3 is built from 13 residues. CDR3 protein: CASSPAGSREQYF. The DNA of the CDR3 is TGCGCCAGCAGCCCGGCAGGGTCTCGGGAGCAGTACTTC.

V usage is TRBV9 and J usage is TRBJ1-6; tentative D call: TRBD1 (5 bases). This CDR3 is built from 15 residues. Trimming shortened V by 3 bases and J by 6 bases, and 13 bases separated the two germline ends. The germline V gene has CDR1 SGDLS and CDR2 YYNGEE. In DNA form, the CDR3 reads TGTGCCAGCAGCGCACCCGAAGGGGTTAATTCACCCCTCCACTTT. Translation: CASSAPEGVNSPLHF.